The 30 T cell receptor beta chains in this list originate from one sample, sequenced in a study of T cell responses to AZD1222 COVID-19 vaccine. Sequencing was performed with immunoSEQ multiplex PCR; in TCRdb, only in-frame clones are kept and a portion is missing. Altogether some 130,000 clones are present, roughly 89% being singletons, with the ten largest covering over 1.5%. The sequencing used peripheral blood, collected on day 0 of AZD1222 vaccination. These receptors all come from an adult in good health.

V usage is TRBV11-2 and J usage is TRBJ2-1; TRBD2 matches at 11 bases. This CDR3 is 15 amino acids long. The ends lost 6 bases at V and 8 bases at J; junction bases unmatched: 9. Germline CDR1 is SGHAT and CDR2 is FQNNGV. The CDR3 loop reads CASSTGTSGRDEQFF. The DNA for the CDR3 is TGTGCCAGCAGTACCGGGACTAGCGGCCGCGATGAGCAGTTCTTC.

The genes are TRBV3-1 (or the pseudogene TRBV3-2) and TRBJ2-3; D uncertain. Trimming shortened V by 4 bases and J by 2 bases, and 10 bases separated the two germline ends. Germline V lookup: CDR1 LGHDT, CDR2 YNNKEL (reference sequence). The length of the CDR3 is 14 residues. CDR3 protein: CASSLSRATDTQYF. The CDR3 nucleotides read TGTGCCAGCAGCCTTTCCCGAGCCACAGATACGCAGTATTTT.

The CDR3 region is CASSERDTYNSPLHF. The CDR3 bases are TGTGCCAGCAGTGAGAGGGACACTTATAATTCACCCCTCCACTTT. The chain carries TRBV2 and TRBJ1-6; the D gene is possibly TRBD1 (6 bases). The CDR3 consists of 15 residues. V shed 3 bases and J shed 4 bases, with 10 bases lying between them. Germline CDR1 SNHLY, CDR2 FYNNEI.

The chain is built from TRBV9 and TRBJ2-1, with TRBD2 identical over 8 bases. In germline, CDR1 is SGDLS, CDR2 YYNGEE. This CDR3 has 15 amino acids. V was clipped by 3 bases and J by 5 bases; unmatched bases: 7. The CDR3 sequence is CASSAERELDNEQFF. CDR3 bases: TGTGCCAGCAGCGCAGAGCGGGAGCTTGACAATGAGCAGTTCTTC.

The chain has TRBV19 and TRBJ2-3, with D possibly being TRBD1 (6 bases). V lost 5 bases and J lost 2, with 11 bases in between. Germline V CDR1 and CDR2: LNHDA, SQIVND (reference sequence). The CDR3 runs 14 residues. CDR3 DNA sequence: TGTGCCAGTAGTGAGAGACAGGTCACAGATACGCAGTATTTT. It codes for CASSERQVTDTQYF.

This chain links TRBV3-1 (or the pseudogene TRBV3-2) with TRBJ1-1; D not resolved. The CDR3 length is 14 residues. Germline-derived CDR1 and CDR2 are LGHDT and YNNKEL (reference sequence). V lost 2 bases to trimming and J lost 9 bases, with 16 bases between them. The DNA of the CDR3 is TGTGCCAGCAGCCAACAAAGCACAGCGCTGAAAGCTTTCTTT. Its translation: CASSQQSTALKAFF.

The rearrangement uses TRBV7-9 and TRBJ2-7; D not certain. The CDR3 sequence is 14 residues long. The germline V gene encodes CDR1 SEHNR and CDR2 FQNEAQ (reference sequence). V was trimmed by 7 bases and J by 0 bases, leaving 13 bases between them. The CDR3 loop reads CASTPTSSSYEQYF. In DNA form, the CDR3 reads TGTGCCAGCACCCCCACTTCAAGCTCCTACGAGCAGTACTTC.

The CDR3 reads CASSRDRNYGYTF. The CDR3 DNA follows: TGTGCCAGCAGCCGAGACAGGAACTATGGCTACACCTTC. J is TRBJ1-2 and V is TRBV5-4; D is perhaps TRBD1 (6 bases). The germline gives CDR1 SGHNT, CDR2 YYREEE (reference sequence). Trimming stripped 4 bases from V and 2 bases from J, with 9 bases between. The CDR3 contains 13 residues.

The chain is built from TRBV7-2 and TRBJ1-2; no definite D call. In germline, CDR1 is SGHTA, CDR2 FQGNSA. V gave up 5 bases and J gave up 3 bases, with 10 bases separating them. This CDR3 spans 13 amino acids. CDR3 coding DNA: TGTGCCAGCAGCCCCTTTCCGTACTATGGCTACACCTTC. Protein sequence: CASSPFPYYGYTF.

CDR3 in DNA: TGTGCCAGCAGCGGAGGGACCAACGTTAATCAGCCCCAGCATTTT. Protein sequence: CASSGGTNVNQPQHF. This chain joins TRBV7-2 and TRBJ1-5; perhaps TRBD1 as D (5 bases). CDR1 and CDR2 (germline): SGHTA, FQGNSA. This CDR3 spans 15 amino acids. Trimming cost V 5 bases and J 4 bases, with 15 bases left between them.

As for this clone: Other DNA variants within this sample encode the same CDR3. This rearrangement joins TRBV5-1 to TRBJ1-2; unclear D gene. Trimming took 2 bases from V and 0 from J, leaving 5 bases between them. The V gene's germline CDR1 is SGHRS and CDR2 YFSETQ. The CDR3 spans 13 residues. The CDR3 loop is CASSFDSNYGYTF. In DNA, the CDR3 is TGCGCCAGCAGCTTCGACTCTAACTATGGCTACACCTTC.

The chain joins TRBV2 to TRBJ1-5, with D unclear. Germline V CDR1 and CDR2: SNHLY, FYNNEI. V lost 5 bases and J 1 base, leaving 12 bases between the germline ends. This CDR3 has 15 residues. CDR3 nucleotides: TGTGCCAGCAGTCGTCGGAACCCGAGCAATCAGCCCCAGCATTTT. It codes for CASSRRNPSNQPQHF.

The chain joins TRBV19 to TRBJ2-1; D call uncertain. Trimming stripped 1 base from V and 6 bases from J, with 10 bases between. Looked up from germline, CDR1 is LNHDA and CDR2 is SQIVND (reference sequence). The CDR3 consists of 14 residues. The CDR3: CASSIGAWRNEQFF. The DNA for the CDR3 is TGTGCCAGTAGTATAGGGGCTTGGCGCAATGAGCAGTTCTTC.

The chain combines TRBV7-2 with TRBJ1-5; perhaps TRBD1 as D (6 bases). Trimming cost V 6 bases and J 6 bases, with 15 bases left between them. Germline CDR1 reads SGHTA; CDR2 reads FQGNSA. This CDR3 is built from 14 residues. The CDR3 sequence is CASSQRGGSQPQHF. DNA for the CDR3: TGTGCCAGCAGTCAAAGGGGGGGAAGTCAGCCCCAGCATTTT.

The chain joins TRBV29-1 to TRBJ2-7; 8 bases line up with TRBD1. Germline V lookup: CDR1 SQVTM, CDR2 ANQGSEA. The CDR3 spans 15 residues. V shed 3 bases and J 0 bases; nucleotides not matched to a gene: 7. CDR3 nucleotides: TGCAGCGTTGAGTCCGGGACAGGCCACTCCTACGAGCAGTACTTC. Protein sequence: CSVESGTGHSYEQYF.

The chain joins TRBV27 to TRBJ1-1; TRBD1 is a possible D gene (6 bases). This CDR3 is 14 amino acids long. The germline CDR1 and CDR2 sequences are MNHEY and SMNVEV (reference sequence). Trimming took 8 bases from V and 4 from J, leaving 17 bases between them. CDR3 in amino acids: CASLRGGQSTEAFF. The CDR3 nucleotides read TGTGCCAGCCTTCGTGGGGGGCAATCCACTGAAGCTTTCTTT.

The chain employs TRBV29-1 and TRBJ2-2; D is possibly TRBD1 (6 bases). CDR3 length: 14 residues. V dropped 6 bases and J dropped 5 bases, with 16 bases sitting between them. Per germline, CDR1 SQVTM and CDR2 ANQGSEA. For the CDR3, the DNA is TGCAGCGTATCAGGGGCACTATGGACCGGGGAGCTGTTTTTT. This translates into CSVSGALWTGELFF.

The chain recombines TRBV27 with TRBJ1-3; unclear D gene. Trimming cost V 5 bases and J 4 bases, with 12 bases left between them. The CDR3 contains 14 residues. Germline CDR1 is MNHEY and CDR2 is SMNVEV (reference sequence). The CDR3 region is CASSLSPWGNTIYF. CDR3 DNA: TGTGCCAGCAGTCTCAGTCCGTGGGGAAACACCATATATTTT.

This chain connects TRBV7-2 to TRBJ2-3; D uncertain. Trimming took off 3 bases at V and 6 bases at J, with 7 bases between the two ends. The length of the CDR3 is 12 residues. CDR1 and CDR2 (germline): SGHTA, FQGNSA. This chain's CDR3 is CASSFSRDTQYF. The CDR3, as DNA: TGTGCCAGCAGCTTCTCTAGGGATACGCAGTATTTT.

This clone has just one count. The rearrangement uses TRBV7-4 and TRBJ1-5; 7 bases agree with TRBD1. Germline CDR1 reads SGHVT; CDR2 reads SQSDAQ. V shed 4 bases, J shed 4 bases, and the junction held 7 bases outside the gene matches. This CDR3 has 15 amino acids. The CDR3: CASSSHDRENQPQHF. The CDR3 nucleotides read TGTGCCAGCAGCTCACATGACAGGGAAAATCAGCCCCAGCATTTT.

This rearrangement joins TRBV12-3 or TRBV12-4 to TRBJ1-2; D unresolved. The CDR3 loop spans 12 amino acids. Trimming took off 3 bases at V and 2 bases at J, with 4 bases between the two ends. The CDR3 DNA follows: TGTGCCAGCAGTTTCAAAAACTATGGCTACACCTTC. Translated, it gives CASSFKNYGYTF.

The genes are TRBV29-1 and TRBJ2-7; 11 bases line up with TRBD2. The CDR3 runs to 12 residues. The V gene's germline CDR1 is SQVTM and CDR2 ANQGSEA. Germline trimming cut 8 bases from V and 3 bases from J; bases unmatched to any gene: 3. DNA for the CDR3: TGCAGCACTAGCGGGAGCGACTACGAGCAGTACTTC. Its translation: CSTSGSDYEQYF.

CDR3 nucleotide sequence: TGTGCCAGTAGTAGCCCGGGACTAGCTTTATACGCCGAGCAGTACTTC. This codes for CASSSPGLALYAEQYF. The chain employs TRBV19 and TRBJ2-7; 9 bases line up with TRBD2. The CDR3 is 16 residues long. J gave up 6 bases and V 4 bases, and 13 bases lay outside the gene matches. Germline lookup yields CDR1 LNHDA and CDR2 SQIVND (reference sequence).

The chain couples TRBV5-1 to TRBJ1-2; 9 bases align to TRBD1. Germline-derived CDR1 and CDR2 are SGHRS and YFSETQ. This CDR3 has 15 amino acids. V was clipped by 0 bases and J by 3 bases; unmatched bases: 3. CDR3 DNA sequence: TGCGCCAGCAGCTTGGGCTGGACAGGGGACTATGGCTACACCTTC. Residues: CASSLGWTGDYGYTF. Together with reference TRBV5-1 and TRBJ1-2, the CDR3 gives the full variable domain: KAGVTQTPRYLIKTRGQQVTLSCSPISGHRSVSWYQQTPGQGLQFLFEYFSETQRNKGNFPGRFSGRQFSNSRSEMNVSTLELGDSALYLCASSLGWTGDYGYTFGSGTRLTVV.

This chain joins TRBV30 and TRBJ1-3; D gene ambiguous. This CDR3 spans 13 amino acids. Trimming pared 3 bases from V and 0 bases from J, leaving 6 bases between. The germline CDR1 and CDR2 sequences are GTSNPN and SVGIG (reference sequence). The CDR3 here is CAWSPHSGNTIYF. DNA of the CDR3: TGTGCCTGGAGCCCACACTCTGGAAACACCATATATTTT.

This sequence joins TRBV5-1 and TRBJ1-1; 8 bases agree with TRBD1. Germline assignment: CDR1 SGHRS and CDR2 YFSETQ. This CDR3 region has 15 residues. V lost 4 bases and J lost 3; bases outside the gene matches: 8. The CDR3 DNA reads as TGCGCCAGCAGCCCCAGCCCACAGGGGGACACTGAAGCTTTCTTT. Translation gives CASSPSPQGDTEAFF.

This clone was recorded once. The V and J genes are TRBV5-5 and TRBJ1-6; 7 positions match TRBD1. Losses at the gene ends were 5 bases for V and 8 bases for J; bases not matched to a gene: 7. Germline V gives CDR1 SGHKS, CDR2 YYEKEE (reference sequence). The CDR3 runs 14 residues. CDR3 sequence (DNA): TGTGCCAGCAGTCTCCGGGACAGCGATTCACCCCTCCACTTT. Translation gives CASSLRDSDSPLHF.

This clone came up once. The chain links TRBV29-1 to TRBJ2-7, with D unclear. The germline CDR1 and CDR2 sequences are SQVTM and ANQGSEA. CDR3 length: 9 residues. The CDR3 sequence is CLNPYEQYF. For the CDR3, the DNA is TGCCTAAACCCATACGAGCAGTACTTC.

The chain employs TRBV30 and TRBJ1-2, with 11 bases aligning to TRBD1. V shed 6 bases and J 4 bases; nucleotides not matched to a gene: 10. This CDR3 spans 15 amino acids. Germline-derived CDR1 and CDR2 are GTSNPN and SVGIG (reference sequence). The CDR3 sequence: CACSFGTGGGYGYTF. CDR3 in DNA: TGTGCCTGTTCTTTTGGGACAGGGGGTGGCTATGGCTACACCTTC.

CDR3 nucleotides: TGTGCCAGCAGGTTTGCTGAAGCTTTCTTT. Its protein is CASRFAEAFF. The gene calls are TRBV6-5 and TRBJ1-1; D remains ambiguous. Germline assignment: CDR1 MNHEY and CDR2 SVGAGI. The V end was cut by 6 bases, the J end by 6 bases, with 5 bases between. The CDR3 runs to 10 residues.